The sequence of this TCR beta chain was determined in a study of HIV-infected patients and healthy controls (dated by TCRdb to 2013 to 2016). In the study overall: CD4 counts were modestly but significantly increased in about 85% of the 16 patients after three months of therapy, but they remained below normal ranges. No consistent shift in CD8 counts was seen during early therapy, whereas a slight rise was seen in the CD4:CD8 ratio. Viral load became undetectable in about 65% of the 16 patients by the second bleed and in all patients after a further year of therapy. Overall T-cell lymphocytopenia was not observed in the patients, and no significant difference from controls was found in total CDR3 counts per chain. The question the study tested was whether immune perturbation and reconstitution could be captured by deep TCR repertoire sequencing of small blood samples from HIV patients. Paper-wide results and their limitations: Comparisons were complicated by unequal numbers of distinct sequences between patients and controls, and rare events from HIV-infected data were overweighted by size-matching. By Jaccard index and by the count of highly shared sequences, healthy controls shared more CDR3s between individuals than HIV+ patients did. The observed differences in diversity were not explained by the slight differences in age and sex profiles between the study cohorts. Healthy control repertoires showed roughly threefold more distinct CDR3s and higher Shannon diversity than untreated HIV+ repertoires. Alpha-beta chain pairing was not determined in the samples. Sequencing depth was restricted by the use of whole blood, which also prevented the dynamics of distinct T-cell subpopulations from being separated. MAIT cell alpha-chain CDR3s were present at high frequency in healthy controls but severely depleted in HIV+ repertoires. Processing was restricted to sixteen HIV-infected individuals, which the authors judged to be a major constraint on the generalizability of the findings. The study did not determine donor HLA types. HIV-infected repertoires had significantly higher mean Gini indices than controls, possibly reflecting oligoclonality. The apparent post-therapy recovery of the Gini index in HIV-infected patients was not reproduced in size-matched repertoire data. During therapy, HIV-associated CDR3s significantly decreased in frequency, while CMV-associated CDR3s did not change significantly, though most became more frequent. Compared with controls, HIV-infected patients showed significantly different mean usage of eight alpha and eight beta V genes. Treated samples reflected only roughly three months of therapy, arguably too short to observe immune reconstitution given low adult thymic output.

This clonotype appeared many times. This receptor's antigen is unknown. It has no much larger one-base neighbor in the sample; base qualities were not kept. Using SuperScript III with primers targeting the alpha and beta constant regions, around 480 ng of RNA was reverse transcribed. Alpha and beta chain libraries were generated separately via chain-specific third strand synthesis with multiplexing indices. To avoid primer bias, the protocol used one single primer pair to amplify every rearrangement within a chain, and the protocol also attached molecular barcodes to each cDNA molecule. T4 RNA Ligase 1 joined purified cDNA to a 5' RACE adapter that carried a random hexamer and the SP2 sequencing primer site. Second strand synthesis was performed with Phusion polymerase and primed from the SP2 site, and slow temperature ramps were applied to favor optimal annealing. Two random hexamer sequences, both added before amplification and joined together, made up the 12-nucleotide barcode of each molecule. An amplification PCR of around 25 cycles with P5s and P7 primers came after a short first PCR that had added P5 and P7 adapter elements plus a second index. In total the libraries went through roughly 26 PCR cycles, after which the libraries were quantified on a Qubit, sized on a Bioanalyzer, and diluted to 3.5 to 5 nM. Normalized libraries were sequenced on an Illumina MiSeq with 2 x 250 paired-end kits. Reverse transcription reactions were cleaned up on MinElute columns and eluted into 10 ul Tris-Cl. Adapter ligations were incubated for roughly 22 hours at 16 degrees C and subsequently purified with AMPure XP beads at a 1:1 ratio. As for the original processing: Demultiplexed FASTQ files were processed with a modified Decombinator that output V, J, insert and barcode information. Any sequence that shared a barcode yet differed from the dominant sequence was discarded as an error, and the number of original cDNA molecules was estimated by counting barcodes clustered at Levenshtein distance 3. The R packages ineq, vegan, igraph and RCytoscape were used for downstream analyses, together with IMGT nomenclature and CDR3 definitions. V gene usage was computed over distinct sequences, each TCR counted once to avoid skew from clonal expansion. Within a donor, similarity networks joined unique CDR3 amino acid sequences in every case where two of them were separated by a single Levenshtein edit. Published HIV-specific CDR3s (around 99 alpha, approximately 700 beta) and CMV-specific CDR3s (around 13 alpha, 200 to 300 beta) were assembled and queried against the repertoires. Lower sequence numbers were not the cause of the decreased diversity in patients, as random subsampling to size-matched repertoires showed. TCRdb ran its own pipeline on the public reads, namely fastp trimming at Q25 and MiXCR clone calling, and kept in-frame beta chains. A single entry per CDR3 protein holds the most common genes and DNA from its merged rows. Here the V and J calls rest on TCRdb's processing, not on the authors' analysis. This sample holds about 8,600 distinct CDR3 sequences; 8% to 10% were observed only once. The top ten hold 20% to 25% of the sample.

The junction shows trimming of 2 bases on V and 0 bases on J, and the gene matches do not reach 7 bases of it. In the germline V gene (reference sequence), CDR1 corresponds to SEHNR and CDR2 to FQNEAQ. The CDR3 numbers 17 residues from cysteine through phenylalanine. Here the CDR3 DNA is all that survives: 51 bases in frame from base 1. Follow-up blood was drawn from HIV-infected patients roughly three months, about 14 weeks, after the initiation of antiretroviral therapy. Since whole blood was used without any cell fractionation, the repertoire reflected all peripheral T cells in unsorted form. For RNA extraction, 2 to 2.5 ml of peripheral blood was collected into Tempus tubes. Treatment interruptions were among the grounds for excluding patients from enrollment, as were febrile or AIDS-related illness, tumors, hepatitis B or C coinfection, immunomodulatory therapy and recent vaccination. The TURBO-DNase kit was used to remove leftover genomic DNA, and GLOBINclear was used to deplete globin mRNA.

The sequences come from blood, collected during antiretroviral therapy. The rearranged segments are TRBV7-9 and TRBJ1-5, with 7 bases aligning to TRBD1. This receptor was identified in an adult with HIV infection. The DNA sequence is TGTGCCAGCAGCTTATCCAATCAGGGGGATAGCAATCAGCCCCAGCATTTT. It codes for CASSLSNQGDSNQPQHF.